Sequencing of this T cell receptor (beta chain) was carried out in a study of blood T cell repertoires in COVID-19. Across the study: T cells, B-cell-depleted T cells, or PBMCs supplied cDNA or gDNA.

In the original analysis: It was from reference gene primer amplification that nucleated cell counts were estimated. Clones were read by immunoSEQ multiplex PCR, and TCRdb kept only the in-frame ones, dropping some. That table furnishes V, J and clone size, whereas the DNA furnished D and trimming. The data hold about 250,000 clones, with 70% to 90% observed a single time. The germline V gene encodes CDR1 LGHNA and CDR2 YNFKEQ. CDR3 length: 13 amino acids. V lost 0 bases and J 6 bases, leaving 8 bases between the germline ends. Living in under 30 US areas, the participants were between about 18 and 100 years of age. Participants had their cohort set by participant-reported clinical history.

The chain recombines TRBV4-2 with TRBJ1-2; perhaps TRBD1 as D (5 bases). The clonotype originates from a woman aged 45-65 years who had recovered from COVID-19. Input material: PBMCs or T cells enriched from blood (not recorded which). The CDR3 DNA follows: TGTGCCAGCAGCCAAGACAGGGAGGATGGCTACACCTTC. The encoded protein is CASSQDREDGYTF.